This entry is about one T cell receptor beta chain. What it recognizes is unknown. This record comes from a study of cytomegalovirus exposure and HLA in healthy donors. Study-wide results and limits: TRBV6-2, TRBV6-3 and some other V segments were excluded as indistinguishable. V- and J-gene trimming in TCR beta was tied to a missense DCLRE1C variant by an analysis performed later.

V shed 4 bases and J 3 bases; nucleotides not matched to a gene: 6. Germline V gene sequence: CDR1 MNHNS, CDR2 SASEGT. The CDR3 sequence is 16 residues long. 60 Vbeta and 13 Jbeta primers were used in PCR. As originally analysed: A later analysis counted around 80 million unique TCR beta chains, around 10 million shared. Using immunoSEQ multiplex PCR, the repertoire was profiled, and TCRdb retains in-frame clones only, with some absent. The V and J calls and clone size come from that table; D and trimming were worked out from the DNA. The sample lists 75,000 to 95,000 clones, approximately 84% occurring once.

The chain combines TRBV6-1 with TRBJ2-1; 10 nucleotides line up with TRBD2. Sequencing was performed on PBMCs. This sequence was found in a man between 18 and 35 years old in good health and CMV-seronegative. CDR3 residues: CASSGRTSGFYNEQFF. For the CDR3, the DNA is TGTGCCAGCAGTGGGCGGACTAGCGGATTCTACAATGAGCAGTTCTTC.